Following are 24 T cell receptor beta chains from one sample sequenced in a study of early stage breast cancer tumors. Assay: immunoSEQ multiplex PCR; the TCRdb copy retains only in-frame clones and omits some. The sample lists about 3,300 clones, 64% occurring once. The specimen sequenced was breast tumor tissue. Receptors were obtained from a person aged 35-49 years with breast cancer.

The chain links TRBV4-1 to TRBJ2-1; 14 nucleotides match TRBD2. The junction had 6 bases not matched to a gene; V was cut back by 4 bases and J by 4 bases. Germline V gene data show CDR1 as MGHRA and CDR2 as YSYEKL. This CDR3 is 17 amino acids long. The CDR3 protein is CASSPGTSGRAYNEQFF. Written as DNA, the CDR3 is TGCGCCAGCAGCCCGGGGACTAGCGGGAGAGCATACAATGAGCAGTTCTTC.

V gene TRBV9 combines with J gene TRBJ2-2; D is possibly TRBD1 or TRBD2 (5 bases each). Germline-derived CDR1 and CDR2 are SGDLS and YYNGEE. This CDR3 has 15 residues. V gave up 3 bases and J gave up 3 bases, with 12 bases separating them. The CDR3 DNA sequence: TGTGCCAGCAGCGGCCGGGACCCCGACACCGGGGAGCTGTTTTTT. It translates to CASSGRDPDTGELFF.

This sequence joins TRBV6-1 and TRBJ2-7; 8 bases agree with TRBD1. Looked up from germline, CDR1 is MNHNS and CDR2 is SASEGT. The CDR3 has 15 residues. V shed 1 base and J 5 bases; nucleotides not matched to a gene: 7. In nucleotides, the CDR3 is TGTGCCAGCAGTGAAGTTCGACAGGGGTTCAACGAGCAGTACTTC. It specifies CASSEVRQGFNEQYF.

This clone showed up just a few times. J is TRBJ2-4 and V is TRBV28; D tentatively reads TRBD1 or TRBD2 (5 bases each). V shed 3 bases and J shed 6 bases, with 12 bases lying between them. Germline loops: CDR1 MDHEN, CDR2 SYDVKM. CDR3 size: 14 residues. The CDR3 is CASSFRRGVNIQYF. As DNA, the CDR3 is TGTGCCAGCAGTTTCCGGAGAGGGGTAAACATTCAGTACTTC.

CDR3 nucleotides: TGTGCCTGGAGTCCGGGAGGGTGGACTGAAGCTTTCTTT. Translation: CAWSPGGWTEAFF. The V gene is TRBV30, the J gene TRBJ1-1; D gene unclear. The CDR3 has 13 amino acids. Germline values: CDR1 GTSNPN, CDR2 SVGIG (reference sequence). V lost 2 bases and J lost 5, with 12 bases in between.

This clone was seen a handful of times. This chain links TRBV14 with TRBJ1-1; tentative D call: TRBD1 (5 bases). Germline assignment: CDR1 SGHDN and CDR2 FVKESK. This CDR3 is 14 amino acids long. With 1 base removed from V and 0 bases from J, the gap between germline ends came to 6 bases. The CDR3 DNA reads TGTGCCAGCAGCCAAGCAGGGATGAACACTGAAGCTTTCTTT. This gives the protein CASSQAGMNTEAFF.

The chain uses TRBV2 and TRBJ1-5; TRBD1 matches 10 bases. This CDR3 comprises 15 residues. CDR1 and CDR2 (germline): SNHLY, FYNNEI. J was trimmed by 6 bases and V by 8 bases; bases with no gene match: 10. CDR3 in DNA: TGTGCCAGCCGTCCCGGACAGGGGGTCGGTCAGCCCCAGCATTTT. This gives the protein CASRPGQGVGQPQHF.

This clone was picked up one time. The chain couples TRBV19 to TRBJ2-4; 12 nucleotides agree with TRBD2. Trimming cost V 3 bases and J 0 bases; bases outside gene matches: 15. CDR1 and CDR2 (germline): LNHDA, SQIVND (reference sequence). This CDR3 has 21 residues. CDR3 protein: CASSIEGLAGTGGIAKNIQYF. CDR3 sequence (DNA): TGTGCCAGTAGTATCGAAGGACTAGCGGGAACCGGGGGGATAGCCAAAAACATTCAGTACTTC. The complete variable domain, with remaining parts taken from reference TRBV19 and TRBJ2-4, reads DGGITQSPKYLFRKEGQNVTLSCEQNLNHDAMYWYRQDPGQGLRLIYYSQIVNDFQKGDIAEGYSVSREKKESFPLTVTSAQKNPTAFYLCASSIEGLAGTGGIAKNIQYFGAGTRLSVL.

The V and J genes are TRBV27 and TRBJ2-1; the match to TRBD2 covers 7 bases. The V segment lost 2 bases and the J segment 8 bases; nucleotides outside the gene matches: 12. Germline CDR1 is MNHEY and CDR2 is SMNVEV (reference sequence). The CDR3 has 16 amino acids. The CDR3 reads CASSLGAGAVYDEQFF. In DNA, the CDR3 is TGTGCCAGCAGTTTAGGGGCGGGAGCGGTGTATGATGAGCAGTTCTTC.

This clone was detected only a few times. CDR3 region: CASSPEGETQYF. In DNA, the CDR3 is TGTGCCAGCTCACCAGAGGGAGAGACCCAGTACTTC. The V and J genes are TRBV18 and TRBJ2-5; possibly TRBD2 for D (5 bases). Trimming removed 2 bases from V and 4 bases from J, with 5 bases in between. Germline V gene sequence: CDR1 KGHSH, CDR2 LQKENI. The length of the CDR3 is 12 residues. Full variable domain (remainder filled in from reference TRBV18 and TRBJ2-5): NAGVMQNPRHLVRRRGQEARLRCSPMKGHSHVYWYRQLPEEGLKFMVYLQKENIIDESGMPKERFSAEFPKEGPSILRIQQVVRGDSAAYFCASSPEGETQYFGPGTRLLVL.

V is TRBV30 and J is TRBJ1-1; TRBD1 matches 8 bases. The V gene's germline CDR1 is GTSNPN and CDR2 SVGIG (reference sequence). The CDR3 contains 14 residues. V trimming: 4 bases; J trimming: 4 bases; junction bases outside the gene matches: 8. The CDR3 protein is CAWTQGAGATEAFF. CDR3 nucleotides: TGTGCCTGGACCCAGGGGGCTGGGGCCACTGAAGCTTTCTTT.

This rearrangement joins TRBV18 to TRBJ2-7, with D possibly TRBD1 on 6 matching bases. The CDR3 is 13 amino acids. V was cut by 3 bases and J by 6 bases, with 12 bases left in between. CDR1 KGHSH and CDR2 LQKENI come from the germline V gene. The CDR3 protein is CASSPKQGSEQYF. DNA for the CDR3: TGTGCCAGCTCACCTAAACAGGGTAGCGAGCAGTACTTC.

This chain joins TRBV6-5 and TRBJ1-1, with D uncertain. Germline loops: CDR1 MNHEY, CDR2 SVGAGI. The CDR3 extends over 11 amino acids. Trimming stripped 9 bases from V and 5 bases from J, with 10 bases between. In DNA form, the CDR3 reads TGTGCCAGTAAAGTTGAGACTGAAGCTTTCTTT. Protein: CASKVETEAFF.

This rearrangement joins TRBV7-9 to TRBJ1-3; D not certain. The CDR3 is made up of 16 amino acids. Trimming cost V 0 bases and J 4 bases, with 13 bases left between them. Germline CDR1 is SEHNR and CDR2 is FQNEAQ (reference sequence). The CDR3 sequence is CASSLATPGRGNTIYF. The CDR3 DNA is TGTGCCAGCAGCTTAGCGACCCCGGGGAGAGGAAACACCATATATTTT. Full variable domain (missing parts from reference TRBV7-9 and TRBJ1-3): DTGVSQNPRHKITKRGQNVTFRCDPISEHNRLYWYRQTLGQGPEFLTYFQNEAQLEKSRLLSDRFSAERPKGSFSTLEIQRTEQGDSAMYLCASSLATPGRGNTIYFGEGSWLTVV.

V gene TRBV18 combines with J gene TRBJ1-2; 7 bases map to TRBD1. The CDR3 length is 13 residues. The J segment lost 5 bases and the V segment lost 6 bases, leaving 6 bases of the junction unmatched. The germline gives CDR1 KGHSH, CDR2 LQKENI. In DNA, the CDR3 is TGTGCCAGCTCCCAACTACAGGGGTATGGCTACACCTTC. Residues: CASSQLQGYGYTF.

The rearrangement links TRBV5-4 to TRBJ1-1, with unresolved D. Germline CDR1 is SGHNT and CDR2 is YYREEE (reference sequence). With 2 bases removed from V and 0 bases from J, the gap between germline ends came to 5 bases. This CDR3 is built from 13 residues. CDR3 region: CASSFTMNTEAFF. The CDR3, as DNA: TGTGCCAGCAGCTTTACAATGAACACTGAAGCTTTCTTT.

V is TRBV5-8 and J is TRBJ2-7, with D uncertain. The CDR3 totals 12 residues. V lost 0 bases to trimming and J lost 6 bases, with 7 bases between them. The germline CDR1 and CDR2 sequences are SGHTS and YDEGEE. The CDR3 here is CASSLGRFEQYF. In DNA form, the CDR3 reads TGTGCCAGCAGCTTGGGTAGGTTCGAGCAGTACTTC.

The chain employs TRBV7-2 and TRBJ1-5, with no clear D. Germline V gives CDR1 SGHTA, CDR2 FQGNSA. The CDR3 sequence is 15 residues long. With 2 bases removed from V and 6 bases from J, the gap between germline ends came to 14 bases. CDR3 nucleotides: TGTGCCAGCAGCTTATCTATATACGCGTTTCAGCCCCAGCATTTT. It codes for CASSLSIYAFQPQHF.

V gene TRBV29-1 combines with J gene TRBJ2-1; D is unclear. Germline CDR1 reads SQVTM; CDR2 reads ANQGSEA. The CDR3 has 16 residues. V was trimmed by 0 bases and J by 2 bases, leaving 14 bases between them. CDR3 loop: CSVEDQQRRAYNEQFF. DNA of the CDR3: TGCAGCGTTGAAGATCAACAACGGAGAGCCTACAATGAGCAGTTCTTC.

CDR3 sequence reads: CASSYQVEGYGYTF. CDR3 nucleotide sequence: TGTGCCAGCAGTTACCAGGTCGAGGGATATGGCTACACCTTC. This chain connects TRBV6-5 to TRBJ1-2; D uncertain. V shed 2 bases and J shed 5 bases, with 12 bases lying between them. CDR1 and CDR2 (germline): MNHEY, SVGAGI. This CDR3 contains 14 residues.

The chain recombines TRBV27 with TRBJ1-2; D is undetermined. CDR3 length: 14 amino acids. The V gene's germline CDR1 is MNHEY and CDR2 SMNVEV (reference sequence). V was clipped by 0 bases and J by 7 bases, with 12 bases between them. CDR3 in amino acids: CASSLSVTSLGYTF. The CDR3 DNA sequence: TGTGCCAGCAGTTTATCGGTTACGTCCCTTGGCTACACCTTC.

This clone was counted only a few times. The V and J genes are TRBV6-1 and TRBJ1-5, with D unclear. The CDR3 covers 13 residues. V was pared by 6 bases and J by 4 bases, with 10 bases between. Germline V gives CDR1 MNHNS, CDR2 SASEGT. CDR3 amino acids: CASRPGRNQPQHF. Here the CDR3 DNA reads TGTGCCAGCAGGCCTGGGAGGAATCAGCCCCAGCATTTT.

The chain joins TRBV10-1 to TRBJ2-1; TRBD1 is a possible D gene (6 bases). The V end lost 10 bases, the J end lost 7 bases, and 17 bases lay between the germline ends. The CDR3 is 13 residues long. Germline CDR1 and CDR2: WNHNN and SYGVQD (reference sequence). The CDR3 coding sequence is TGCGCCACCCAACAGGGCGAGGGGAATGAGCAGTTCTTC. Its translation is CATQQGEGNEQFF.

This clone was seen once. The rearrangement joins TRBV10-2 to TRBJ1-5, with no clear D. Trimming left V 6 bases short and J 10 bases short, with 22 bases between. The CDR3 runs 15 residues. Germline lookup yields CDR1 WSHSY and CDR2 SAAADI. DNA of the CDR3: TGCGCCAGCAGCCCGGATGGCTATATGGGAGCCCCCCAGCATTTT. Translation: CASSPDGYMGAPQHF.